Presented here are 8 T cell receptor beta chains from one specimen sequenced in a study of CXCR3-negative and CXCR3-positive naive CD8 T cells. 5' RACE that incorporated UMI labels was used to prepare the TRB cDNA libraries. TCRdb reprocessed the 5' RACE reads, keeping one entry per CDR3 protein, no DNA. The listing contains tens of thousands of distinct CDR3 sequences. The sequencing sample was made of memory CD8+ T cells from blood. These receptors were taken from a human donor in good health. Some clones in this sample may be carry-over from other donors' samples.

The CDR3 sequence: CASSEAMGGSGYTF. The chain joins TRBV2 to TRBJ1-2; TCRdb's assignment of TRBD1 cannot be checked, as there is no DNA. CDR3 length: 14 residues. Germline V CDR1 and CDR2: SNHLY, FYNNEI. The variable domain in full, completed from reference TRBV2 and TRBJ1-2, reads EPEVTQTPSHQVTQMGQEVILRCVPISNHLYFYWYRQILGQKVEFLVSFYNNEISEKSEIFDDQFSVERPDGSNFTLKIRSTKLEDSAMYFCASSEAMGGSGYTFGSGTRLTVV.

This rearrangement joins TRBV5-1 to TRBJ1-1. The V gene's germline CDR1 is SGHRS and CDR2 YFSETQ. This CDR3 spans 11 amino acids. The CDR3 protein is CASSLGLEAFF. Supplemented by reference TRBV5-1 and TRBJ1-1, the full variable domain reads KAGVTQTPRYLIKTRGQQVTLSCSPISGHRSVSWYQQTPGQGLQFLFEYFSETQRNKGNFPGRFSGRQFSNSRSEMNVSTLELGDSALYLCASSLGLEAFFGQGTRLTVV.

The chain uses TRBV12-3 or TRBV12-4 and TRBJ2-1. There are 15 residues in the CDR3. The chain's CDR3 is CASSFLSSSYNEQFF.

The CDR3 sequence is CASGPRLAGGTGELFF. The J gene is TRBJ2-2, the V gene TRBV12-5; TCRdb's D call, TRBD2, is unchecked because there is no DNA. The CDR3 spans 16 residues. Germline V CDR1 and CDR2: LGHNT, FRNRAP. The complete variable domain, with remaining parts taken from reference TRBV12-5 and TRBJ2-2, reads DARVTQTPRHKVTEMGQEVTMRCQPILGHNTVFWYRQTMMQGLELLAYFRNRAPLDDSGMPKDRFSAEMPDATLATLKIQPSEPRDSAVYFCASGPRLAGGTGELFFGEGSRLTVL.

The rearrangement uses TRBV7-9 and TRBJ2-1; TCRdb selects TRBD1, and the lack of DNA leaves this call unchecked. The CDR3 loop spans 14 amino acids. Germline CDR1 reads SEHNR; CDR2 reads FQNEAQ (reference sequence). CDR3 region: CASIVEDRGHEQFF.

CDR3 in amino acids: CASSLGGQAPNTEAFF. V gene TRBV11-2 combines with J gene TRBJ1-1; lacking DNA, the TRBD1 call made by TCRdb goes unchecked. Germline CDR1 is SGHAT and CDR2 is FQNNGV. This CDR3 is built from 16 residues.

This chain links TRBV20-1 with TRBJ1-3. The CDR3 has 11 amino acids. The germline V gene has CDR1 DFQATT and CDR2 SNEGSKA (reference sequence). The CDR3 is CSASDGNTIYF.

This rearrangement joins TRBV6-4 to TRBJ2-3; the TCRdb D gene call, TRBD2, has no DNA to confirm it. This CDR3 comprises 15 residues. The germline CDR1 and CDR2 sequences are MRHNA and SNTAGT. The CDR3 sequence is CASSDSLAATDTQYF.